The 17 T cell receptor beta chains given below trace back to one sample, sequenced in a study of cytotoxic CD8 clonotypes in ibrutinib-treated CLL. Clones were sequenced by immunoSEQ multiplex PCR, and TCRdb holds only the in-frame ones, with some missing. Among around 70,000 clones, approximately 90% were seen once, and the ten largest hold around 3.3%. The sequencing here drew on PBMCs, taken after 12 months of ibrutinib treatment. All receptors come from a human donor with chronic lymphocytic leukemia.

CDR3 DNA: TGTGCCACCAGCTTTTACCCCTTTCCCGAAACCCCCGGGTCCTACGAGCAGTACTTC. Encoded protein: CATSFYPFPETPGSYEQYF. The J gene is TRBJ2-7, the V gene TRBV15; D not certain. The germline CDR1 and CDR2 sequences are LNHNV and YYDKDF (reference sequence). This CDR3 contains 19 residues. V was trimmed by 5 bases and J by 1 base, leaving 27 bases between them.

The rearrangement links TRBV7-8 to TRBJ2-7, with 7 bases lining up with TRBD1. The CDR3 covers 13 residues. The J segment lost 7 bases and the V segment lost 5 bases, leaving 8 bases of the junction unmatched. Germline assignment: CDR1 SGHVS and CDR2 FQNEAQ. In nucleotides, the CDR3 is TGTGCCAGCAGCGAAAGACAGGGCCGGGAGCAGTACTTC. Its translation is CASSERQGREQYF.

This clone was observed a few times. The chain uses TRBV6-1 and TRBJ2-7; tentatively, D is TRBD1 (6 bases). Trimming took 5 bases from V and 3 from J, leaving 14 bases between them. Germline V gene data show CDR1 as MNHNS and CDR2 as SASEGT. The CDR3 length is 14 residues. CDR3 region: CASSLRSGDYEQYF. CDR3 nucleotide sequence: TGTGCCAGCAGTCTCCGGTCAGGGGACTACGAGCAGTACTTC.

This sequence joins TRBV19 and TRBJ1-5, with D possibly matching TRBD1 (5 bases). Trimming took 1 base from V and 7 from J, leaving 8 bases between them. There are 13 residues in the CDR3. CDR1 and CDR2 (germline): LNHDA, SQIVND (reference sequence). The CDR3 reads CASSIGGGQPQHF. The CDR3 region has the DNA TGTGCCAGTAGTATAGGTGGGGGGCAGCCCCAGCATTTT.

The rearrangement links TRBV10-2 to TRBJ2-1; 9 bases are shared with TRBD1. The CDR3 has 16 amino acids. The junction had 7 bases not matched to a gene; V was cut back by 4 bases and J by 3 bases. The V gene's germline CDR1 is WSHSY and CDR2 SAAADI. The CDR3 sequence is CASSGTGQGVYNEQFF. The CDR3 DNA sequence: TGCGCCAGCAGTGGGACGGGACAGGGTGTCTACAATGAGCAGTTCTTC.

This rearrangement joins TRBV4-3 to TRBJ1-4; possible D gene TRBD1, 6 bases. V was cut by 0 bases and J by 8 bases, with 16 bases left in between. The CDR3 contains 16 residues. Germline lookup yields CDR1 LGHNA and CDR2 YSLEER. The CDR3 region has the DNA TGCGCCAGCAGCCAAGAACGCAGGGGCAAATGGGAAAAACTGTTTTTT. It specifies CASSQERRGKWEKLFF.

This chain links TRBV5-4 with TRBJ2-2; 8 bases match TRBD1. V was pared by 2 bases and J by 5 bases, with 5 bases of the junction left unmatched. CDR1 SGHNT and CDR2 YYREEE come from the germline V gene (reference sequence). The CDR3 has 15 residues. The CDR3: CASSFWTGFTGELFF. The CDR3 bases are TGTGCCAGCAGCTTCTGGACAGGGTTTACCGGGGAGCTGTTTTTT.

The gene calls are TRBV19 and TRBJ2-5; D unresolved. V was trimmed by 3 bases and J by 6 bases, leaving 11 bases between them. Germline CDR1 is LNHDA and CDR2 is SQIVND (reference sequence). This CDR3 contains 13 residues. This chain's CDR3 is CASSMNDGQTQYF. The DNA for the CDR3 is TGTGCCAGTAGTATGAACGACGGGCAGACCCAGTACTTC.

This rearrangement joins TRBV21-1 to TRBJ1-5. TRBV21-1 is designated a pseudogene. The CDR3 has 14 amino acids. CDR3 bases: TGTGCCAGCTCCAGGATAAGGGTTTGGGGGCCCCAGCATTTT. Its translation: CASSRIRVWGPQHF.

This clone was seen only once. This chain links TRBV29-1 with TRBJ1-5; tentatively, D is TRBD1 (5 bases). Germline values: CDR1 SQVTM, CDR2 ANQGSEA. V gave up 0 bases and J gave up 1 base, with 10 bases separating them. The CDR3 covers 15 residues. CDR3 in amino acids: CSVEEIGASNQPQHF. For the CDR3, the DNA is TGCAGCGTTGAAGAGATAGGGGCCAGCAATCAGCCCCAGCATTTT.

J is TRBJ2-6 and V is TRBV28; a possible D gene is TRBD2 (5 bases). Germline V gives CDR1 MDHEN, CDR2 SYDVKM. The germline V and J ends were trimmed by 3 bases and 3 bases, with 12 bases remaining between them. The CDR3 has 16 residues. This chain's CDR3 is CASSFGDSGGANVLTF. CDR3 DNA: TGTGCCAGCAGTTTCGGGGATTCAGGTGGGGCCAACGTCCTGACTTTC.

This clone is a singleton in its sample. V usage is TRBV5-1 and J usage is TRBJ2-7; TRBD1 agrees at 7 bases. Germline CDR1 reads SGHRS; CDR2 reads YFSETQ. The J segment lost 0 bases and the V segment lost 4 bases, leaving 22 bases of the junction unmatched. The CDR3 is made up of 20 amino acids. The CDR3 here is CASSTTLTGIAAESSYEQYF. As DNA, the CDR3 is TGCGCCAGCAGCACAACCTTGACAGGGATTGCGGCCGAAAGCTCCTACGAGCAGTACTTC.

The chain joins TRBV16 to TRBJ1-5; D is uncertain. Germline V gene sequence: CDR1 KGHSY, CDR2 FQNENV. The length of the CDR3 is 18 residues. V lost 3 bases, J lost 0 bases, and 18 bases lay in between. Here the CDR3 DNA reads TGTGCCAGCAGCCATACCACAGAAAGTATCTATAGCAATCAGCCCCAGCATTTT. Its protein product is CASSHTTESIYSNQPQHF.

This chain uses TRBV6-1 with TRBJ1-1; D might be TRBD1 (5 bases). CDR3 size: 13 residues. The germline gives CDR1 MNHNS, CDR2 SASEGT. V lost 6 bases, J lost 1 base, and 9 bases lay in between. The CDR3: CASSETENTEAFF. In DNA form, the CDR3 reads TGTGCCAGCAGCGAGACAGAGAACACTGAAGCTTTCTTT.

The chain employs TRBV7-2 and TRBJ2-5; 14 bases line up with TRBD2. Germline V CDR1 and CDR2: SGHTA, FQGNSA. The trim removed 5 bases at V and 5 bases at J, leaving 10 bases unmatched. The CDR3 is 17 residues long. For the CDR3, the DNA is TGTGCCAGCAGCCGACTAGCGGGAGGGCCTTCGGGGGAGACCCAGTACTTC. It encodes CASSRLAGGPSGETQYF.

This clone was observed once. The chain combines TRBV11-3 with TRBJ2-3; weak D call: TRBD2 (5 bases). The germline V gene encodes CDR1 SGHNT and CDR2 YENEEA. Trimming took 4 bases from V and 3 from J, leaving 8 bases between them. The CDR3 extends over 13 amino acids. CDR3 DNA: TGTGCCAGCAGCTCGGGGTTGACAGATACGCAGTATTTT. This codes for CASSSGLTDTQYF.

The J gene is TRBJ2-1, the V gene TRBV9; TRBD2 aligns across 14 bases. This CDR3 comprises 16 residues. V was clipped by 0 bases and J by 10 bases; unmatched bases: 6. Germline CDR1 SGDLS, CDR2 YYNGEE. The CDR3 sequence: CASSVGGLAGAHEQFF. CDR3 nucleotides: TGTGCCAGCAGCGTAGGGGGACTAGCGGGAGCACACGAGCAGTTCTTC.